The source of this T cell receptor (beta chain) is a study of OX40 agonist ivuxolimab in advanced cancers. The CDR3 length is 13 residues. From germline, CDR1 is SQVTM and CDR2 ANQGSEA. V lost 3 bases and J lost 0, with 9 bases in between. Samples were taken at baseline and on day 1 of cycles 4 and 7. Clones were sequenced by immunoSEQ multiplex PCR, and TCRdb holds only the in-frame ones, with some missing. The sample includes tens of thousands of clones, about 90% of them seen just once. This TCR came from an adult with an advanced solid tumor such as melanoma, head and neck, liver or kidney cancer. V and J are TRBV29-1 and TRBJ2-7, with D perhaps TRBD1 (6 bases). Material: CD4+ or CD8+ T cells sorted from blood, obtained in a trial of the OX40 agonist ivuxolimab. The CDR3 DNA sequence: TGCAGCGTTGACACAGGGAGCTCCTACGAGCAGTACTTC. It codes for CSVDTGSSYEQYF.